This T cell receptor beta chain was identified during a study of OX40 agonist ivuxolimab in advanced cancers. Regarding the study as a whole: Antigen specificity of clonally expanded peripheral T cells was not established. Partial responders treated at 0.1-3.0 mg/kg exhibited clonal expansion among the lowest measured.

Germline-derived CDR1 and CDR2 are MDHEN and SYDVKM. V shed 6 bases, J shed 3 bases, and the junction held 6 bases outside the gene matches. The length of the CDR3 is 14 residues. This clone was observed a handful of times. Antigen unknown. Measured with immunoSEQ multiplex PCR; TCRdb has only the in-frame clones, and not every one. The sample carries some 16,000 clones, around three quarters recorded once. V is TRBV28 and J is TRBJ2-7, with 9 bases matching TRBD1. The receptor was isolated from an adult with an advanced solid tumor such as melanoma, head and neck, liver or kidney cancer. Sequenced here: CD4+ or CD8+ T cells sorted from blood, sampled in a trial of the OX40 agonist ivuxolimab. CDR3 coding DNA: TGTGCCAGCAGCTTTGGGACAGGGCTCTACGAGCAGTACTTC. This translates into CASSFGTGLYEQYF.